Below, one T cell receptor (beta chain) is given with its context. No antigen is known for it. Here immunoSEQ multiplex PCR was the method, and the copy in TCRdb shows in-frame clones only, minus some. The data contain about 110,000 clones, over 75% of them singletons. This entry comes from a study of T cell responses to AZD1222 COVID-19 vaccine. Across the whole study: Second-dose groups at about 4 or about 12 weeks were pooled.

Study conclusions and caveats: Of the AZD1222 recipients, only six or seven were seropositive at baseline. Of spike-specific TCRs, nearly half reportedly target regions left unmutated in variants. Spike-specific TCR breadth rose after two AZD1222 doses, and depth rose as well.

V was clipped by 4 bases and J by 4 bases, with 12 bases between them. The CDR3 contains 14 residues. Germline-derived CDR1 and CDR2 are MGHRA and YSYEKL. The chain uses TRBV4-1 and TRBJ2-3; the D gene is possibly TRBD2 (5 bases). The clonotype originates from an adult in good health. The material sequenced was peripheral blood, taken on day 0 of AZD1222 vaccination. CDR3 region: CASSPYLRADTQYF. The CDR3 DNA is TGCGCCAGCAGCCCTTACCTGAGGGCAGATACGCAGTATTTT.